The rows below give T cell receptor beta chains drawn from one sample of a study of radiotherapy plus CTLA-4 blockade in lung cancer. TCRdb's copy holds only in-frame clones and misses some; the assay was immunoSEQ multiplex PCR. Among approximately 83,000 clones listed, about four fifths were seen once. The sample here was peripheral blood, taken from a patient treated with radiotherapy plus ipilimumab. The receptors here all came from a human donor with non-small cell lung cancer who had a partial response to radiotherapy plus ipilimumab. Some clones in this sample may be carry-over from other donors' samples. Both conserved end residues are part of each CDR3. D genes are given only for firm matches. Size is stated for part of the rows, as once, few or many counts, or as a class when the clone is expanded.

V gene	clone size	D gene	J gene	CDR3 protein	CDR3 DNA
TRBV13	NA	NA	TRBJ1-2	CASSIVTGSYGYTF	TGTGCCAGCAGCATTGTTACAGGGAGCTATGGCTACACCTTC
TRBV10-3	NA	TRBD2	TRBJ2-3	CAISDSGGALDTQYF	TGTGCCATCAGTGATAGCGGGGGGGCCTTAGATACGCAGTATTTT
TRBV5-6	NA	TRBD2	TRBJ2-3	CASSTILAGTHTQYF	TGTGCCAGCAGCACAATACTAGCGGGGACACATACGCAGTATTTT
TRBV11-3	NA	NA	TRBJ2-1	CASSLALSSYNEQFF	TGTGCCAGCAGCTTAGCGCTGAGCTCCTACAATGAGCAGTTCTTC
TRBV5-1	NA	NA	TRBJ2-3	CASSSSTDTQYF	TGCGCCAGCAGCTCTAGCACAGATACGCAGTATTTT
TRBV29-1	NA	NA	TRBJ1-1	CSGGVSSNTEAFF	TGCAGCGGGGGGGTCAGCTCGAACACTGAAGCTTTCTTT
TRBV29-1	once	NA	TRBJ1-3	CSASETTSGNTIYF	TGCAGCGCCTCCGAGACAACCTCTGGAAACACCATATATTTT
TRBV5-1	NA	TRBD2	TRBJ2-7	CASSLGTSGGFNEQYF	TGCGCCAGCAGCTTGGGGACTAGCGGCGGATTCAACGAGCAGTACTTC
TRBV19	NA	TRBD1	TRBJ1-2	CASSMQGDGGYTF	TGTGCCAGTAGTATGCAGGGGGATGGAGGCTACACCTTC
TRBV28	NA	NA	TRBJ2-4	CASSLTGGGIAKNIQYF	TGTGCCAGCAGTTTAACAGGGGGGGGAATAGCCAAAAACATTCAGTACTTC
TRBV5-1	NA	TRBD2	TRBJ2-7	CASSLAFASGSEQYF	TGCGCCAGCAGCTTGGCCTTTGCTAGCGGGTCGGAGCAGTACTTC
TRBV7-6	NA	NA	TRBJ2-2	CASSLAISSRAGTNTGELFF	TGTGCCAGCAGCTTAGCGATCTCAAGCCGGGCGGGAACGAACACCGGGGAGCTGTTTTTT
TRBV14	NA	NA	TRBJ2-7	CASGPRQGTGEQYF	TGTGCCAGCGGCCCCCGCCAGGGCACCGGCGAGCAGTACTTC
TRBV27	NA	NA	TRBJ1-4	CASSPYSATNEKLFF	TGTGCCAGCAGTCCATACAGTGCAACTAATGAAAAACTGTTTTTT
TRBV7-6	NA	NA	TRBJ2-1	CASSLTSGIYEQFF	TGTGCCAGCAGCTTAACTAGTGGGATCTATGAGCAGTTCTTC
TRBV7-2	NA	NA	TRBJ1-5	CASSPQENQPQHF	TGTGCCAGCAGCCCACAGGAGAATCAGCCCCAGCATTTT
TRBV11-2	NA	NA	TRBJ2-6	CASSLTSSGANVLTF	TGTGCCAGCAGCTTAACTTCCTCTGGGGCCAACGTCCTGACTTTC
TRBV18	once	TRBD2	TRBJ2-3	CASSPPERGVEDTQYF	TGTGCCAGCTCACCACCAGAGCGGGGGGTAGAAGATACGCAGTATTTT
TRBV18	NA	TRBD1	TRBJ1-2	CASSPRDTQGLSGYTF	TGTGCCAGCTCACCACGAGATACACAGGGGTTGAGTGGCTACACCTTC
TRBV28	NA	NA	TRBJ1-1	CASRLTGNTEAFF	TGTGCCAGCAGGCTTACAGGGAACACTGAAGCTTTCTTT
TRBV7-9	few	NA	TRBJ1-1	CASSREFTNTEAFF	TGTGCCAGCAGCCGCGAGTTCACGAACACTGAAGCTTTCTTT
TRBV7-6	NA	TRBD2	TRBJ2-3	CASSLEGGGAPSTDTQYF	TGTGCCAGCAGCTTAGAGGGCGGGGGGGCCCCGAGCACAGATACGCAGTATTTT
TRBV7-8	few	NA	TRBJ1-4	CASSLREKLFF	TGTGCCAGCAGCTTACGTGAAAAACTGTTTTTT
TRBV10-2	NA	NA	TRBJ1-2	CASSESREVGYTF	TGCGCCAGCAGTGAGTCGAGGGAAGTTGGCTACACCTTC
TRBV2	NA	TRBD2	TRBJ2-7	CASTWSLPGGGGEQYF	TGTGCCAGCACTTGGAGCTTGCCCGGCGGGGGGGGCGAGCAGTACTTC
TRBV2	NA	NA	TRBJ2-5	CASSTKRVQETQYF	TGTGCCAGCAGTACGAAGCGCGTACAAGAGACCCAGTACTTC
TRBV7-9	few	TRBD2	TRBJ2-5	CASSTREGMRETQYF	TGTGCCAGCAGCACACGGGAGGGGATGAGGGAGACCCAGTACTTC